The TCR beta chain described here comes from a study of response to subunit inactivated influenza vaccine. From the RT-PCR reads, TCRdb called clonotypes with MiXCR, one entry per CDR3 protein. This table has under 850,000 distinct CDR3 sequences, around a sixth appearing once. This clonotype was detected many times. Its specificity is not known. The length of the CDR3 is 15 residues. Trimming cost V 0 bases and J 0 bases, with 9 bases left between them. Germline V gene data show CDR1 as LGHNA and CDR2 as YSLEER. Regarding the study as a whole: There was a suggestion from the authors that each seasonal influenza vaccination recruits few new T cells.

The sample consisted of PBMCs from blood, taken roughly 5 days after vaccination. This TCR was recovered from a man aged 50 or older who received an inactivated influenza vaccine. The J gene is TRBJ2-7, the V gene TRBV4-3; D unclear. The DNA of the CDR3 is TGCGCCAGCAGCCAAGAAAATGTGCCCTCCTACGAGCAGTACTTC. Amino acids: CASSQENVPSYEQYF.